This T cell receptor (beta chain) was recorded in a study of T cells in Graves' hyperthyroidism and ophthalmopathy. Study results and limitations: Stable hyperthyroidism and ophthalmopathy were separated using 13 V-J signatures.

This clonotype came up many times. Its cognate antigen is unknown. RNA transcripts served as the template for amplifying TCR beta CDR3 regions. In the first-round RT-PCR of the TCR CDR3, the HTBI primer set was used. TCRdb itself ran the multiplex PCR reads through MiXCR, one entry per CDR3 protein. This sample carries a few hundred thousand distinct CDR3 sequences, more than 15% of them seen once, and the ten largest clones take approximately 30%. Orbital computed tomography, thyroid ultrasound, serum thyroxine and TRAb, and clinical symptoms together informed the diagnoses. Per the germline V gene, CDR1 is LGHDT and CDR2 is YNNKEL (reference sequence). Trimming took 3 bases from V and 0 from J, leaving 20 bases between them. The CDR3 sequence is 18 residues long.

Sequenced: blood. The chain recombines TRBV3-1 with TRBJ1-1; D gene uncertain. The sequence was obtained from a woman aged 25 to 39 with Graves' ophthalmopathy. The CDR3 sequence is CASSHTTLENSLNTEAFF. Written as DNA, the CDR3 is TGTGCCAGCAGCCATACAACGTTGGAGAACAGCTTGAACACTGAAGCTTTCTTT.